The 11 T cell receptor beta chains reported below all come from one sample, sequenced in a study of OX40 agonist ivuxolimab in advanced cancers. Sequencing was performed with immunoSEQ multiplex PCR; in TCRdb, only in-frame clones are kept and a portion is missing. Here the sample spans over 95,000 clones, more than 85% being singletons. Sequencing used CD4+ or CD8+ T cells sorted from blood, obtained in a trial of the OX40 agonist ivuxolimab. All receptors derive from an adult with an advanced solid tumor such as melanoma, head and neck, liver or kidney cancer.

V and J are TRBV19 and TRBJ2-5; 9 nucleotides align to TRBD1. The CDR3 sequence is 15 residues long. The V gene's germline CDR1 is LNHDA and CDR2 SQIVND (reference sequence). With 4 bases clipped from V and 3 bases from J, the junction kept 6 bases outside the gene matches. The CDR3 here is CASSSRRDREETQYF. The CDR3 DNA sequence: TGTGCCAGTAGTAGCCGTAGGGACAGGGAAGAGACCCAGTACTTC.

The chain employs TRBV7-6 and TRBJ1-4; D call uncertain. CDR1 is SGHVS, CDR2 FNYEAQ, per germline. CDR3 length equals 13 residues. The V end was cut by 2 bases, the J end by 8 bases, with 9 bases between. The CDR3 nucleotides read TGTGCCAGCAGCTTAACCCCCTGGGAAAAACTGTTTTTT. Amino acid sequence: CASSLTPWEKLFF. The full variable domain, in which reference TRBV7-6 and TRBJ1-4 provide the parts outside the CDR3, is GAGVSQSPRYKVTKRGQDVALRCDPISGHVSLYWYRQALGQGPEFLTYFNYEAQQDKSGLPNDRFSAERPEGSISTLTIQRTEQRDSAMYRCASSLTPWEKLFFGSGTQLSVL.

The chain employs TRBV4-3 and TRBJ1-1; D uncertain. CDR1 and CDR2 (germline): LGHNA, YSLEER. The CDR3 has 14 amino acids. The ends were cut back, 0 bases at V and 4 bases at J, with 9 bases in the middle. The CDR3 region is CASSQEEARTEAFF. The CDR3 coding sequence is TGCGCCAGCAGCCAAGAAGAGGCGCGCACTGAAGCTTTCTTT.

V is TRBV28 and J is TRBJ2-1, with 7 positions matching TRBD1. The V and J ends lost 6 bases and 6 bases, in that order; junction bases with no gene match: 5. Looked up from germline, CDR1 is MDHEN and CDR2 is SYDVKM. The CDR3 consists of 13 residues. CDR3 nucleotides: TGTGCCAGCAGCACGGGACAGTCCAATGAGCAGTTCTTC. This codes for CASSTGQSNEQFF.

V is TRBV11-2 and J is TRBJ1-1; maybe TRBD1 (5 bases). The CDR3 loop spans 13 amino acids. Trimming cost V 2 bases and J 9 bases, with 13 bases left between them. Per the germline V gene, CDR1 is SGHAT and CDR2 is FQNNGV. CDR3 sequence (DNA): TGTGCCAGCAGCTTACGGCAGGGTCTCAAAGCTTTCTTT. Its protein is CASSLRQGLKAFF.

The J gene is TRBJ2-1, the V gene TRBV19, with D perhaps given as TRBD1 or TRBD2 (5 bases each). This CDR3 is built from 16 residues. The V gene lost 6 bases and the J gene lost 6 bases, with 21 bases spanning the gap. Germline V gene data show CDR1 as LNHDA and CDR2 as SQIVND (reference sequence). The CDR3 loop is CASSPGLGSGGNEQFF. The CDR3 bases are TGTGCCAGTAGCCCCGGACTCGGAAGTGGGGGCAATGAGCAGTTCTTC.

The rearrangement uses TRBV6-1 and TRBJ2-3, with D hard to call. V was clipped by 5 bases and J by 3 bases, with 9 bases between them. The V gene's germline CDR1 is MNHNS and CDR2 SASEGT. This CDR3 region has 13 residues. Here the CDR3 reads CASSFTATDTQYF. The CDR3 DNA follows: TGTGCCAGCAGTTTCACAGCTACAGATACGCAGTATTTT.

The rearrangement links TRBV6-1 to TRBJ2-2; 9 bases are shared with TRBD1. This CDR3 spans 15 amino acids. Trimming at V came to 8 bases and at J to 1 base, leaving 5 bases not matched to a gene. Germline CDR1 is MNHNS and CDR2 is SASEGT. CDR3 loop: CASGKDRGNTGELFF. As DNA, the CDR3 is TGTGCCAGCGGCAAGGACAGGGGGAACACCGGGGAGCTGTTTTTT.

The V call is TRBV7-9, the J call TRBJ1-1; 8 bases are shared with TRBD1. The V gene end was trimmed by 5 bases and the J gene end by 1 base; junction bases not matched to a gene: 6. This CDR3 has 15 amino acids. Germline V lookup: CDR1 SEHNR, CDR2 FQNEAQ (reference sequence). The CDR3 spells CASSAQGGRNTEAFF. In DNA form, the CDR3 reads TGTGCCAGCAGCGCACAGGGGGGTAGGAACACTGAAGCTTTCTTT. The full variable domain, completed using reference TRBV7-9 and TRBJ1-1, is DTGVSQNPRHKITKRGQNVTFRCDPISEHNRLYWYRQTLGQGPEFLTYFQNEAQLEKSRLLSDRFSAERPKGSFSTLEIQRTEQGDSAMYLCASSAQGGRNTEAFFGQGTRLTVV.

The rearrangement links TRBV28 to TRBJ2-7; D might be TRBD1 (6 bases). Germline V gene lookup returns CDR1 MDHEN and CDR2 SYDVKM. Trimming removed 6 bases from V and 3 bases from J, with 12 bases in between. CDR3 length: 13 amino acids. This chain's CDR3 is CASRGTPLYEQYF. The CDR3 DNA follows: TGTGCCAGCAGGGGGACACCACTCTACGAGCAGTACTTC.

The genes are TRBV6-1 and TRBJ2-5; 10 bases are shared with TRBD1. This CDR3 region has 14 residues. V dropped 5 bases and J dropped 5; count of bases not matched to a gene: 5. Germline V lookup: CDR1 MNHNS, CDR2 SASEGT. As DNA, the CDR3 is TGTGCCAGCAGTATGACAGGGGGCGGGGAGACCCAGTACTTC. It yields the protein CASSMTGGGETQYF.